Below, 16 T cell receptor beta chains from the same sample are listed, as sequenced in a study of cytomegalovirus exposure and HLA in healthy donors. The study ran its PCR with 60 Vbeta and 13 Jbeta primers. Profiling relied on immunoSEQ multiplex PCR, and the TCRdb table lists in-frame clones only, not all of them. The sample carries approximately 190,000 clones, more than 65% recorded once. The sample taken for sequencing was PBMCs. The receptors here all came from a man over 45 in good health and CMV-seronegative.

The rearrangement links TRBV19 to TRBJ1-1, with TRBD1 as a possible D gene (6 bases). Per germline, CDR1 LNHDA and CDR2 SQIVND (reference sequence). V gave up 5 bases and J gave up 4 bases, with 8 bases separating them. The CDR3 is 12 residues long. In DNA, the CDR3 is TGTGCCAGTAGTGCCAGGGGCACTGAAGCTTTCTTT. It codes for CASSARGTEAFF.

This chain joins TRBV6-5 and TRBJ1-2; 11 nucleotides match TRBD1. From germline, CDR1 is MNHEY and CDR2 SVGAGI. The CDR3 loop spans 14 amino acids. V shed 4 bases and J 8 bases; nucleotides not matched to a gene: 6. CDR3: CASSLGQGARGYTF. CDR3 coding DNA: TGTGCCAGCAGTTTAGGACAGGGGGCGCGGGGCTACACCTTC.

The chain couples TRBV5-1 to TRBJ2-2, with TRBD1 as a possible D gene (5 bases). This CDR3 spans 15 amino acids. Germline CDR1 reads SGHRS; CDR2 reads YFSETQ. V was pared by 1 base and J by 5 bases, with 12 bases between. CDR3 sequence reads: CASSLTAGMTGELFF. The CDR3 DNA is TGCGCCAGCAGCTTGACGGCAGGGATGACCGGGGAGCTGTTTTTT.

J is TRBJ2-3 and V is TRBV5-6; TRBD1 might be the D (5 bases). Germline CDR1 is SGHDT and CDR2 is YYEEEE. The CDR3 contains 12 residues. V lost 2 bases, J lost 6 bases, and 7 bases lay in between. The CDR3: CASSFRADTQYF. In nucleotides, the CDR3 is TGTGCCAGCAGCTTCAGGGCGGATACGCAGTATTTT.

Written as DNA, the CDR3 is TGTGCCAGCAGTTCCCTGCGGAACGGGGAGCTGTTTTTT. Encoded protein: CASSSLRNGELFF. The chain recombines TRBV27 with TRBJ2-2; D call uncertain. The V end lost 4 bases, the J end lost 7 bases, and 10 bases lay between the germline ends. This CDR3 region has 13 residues. Looked up from germline, CDR1 is MNHEY and CDR2 is SMNVEV (reference sequence).

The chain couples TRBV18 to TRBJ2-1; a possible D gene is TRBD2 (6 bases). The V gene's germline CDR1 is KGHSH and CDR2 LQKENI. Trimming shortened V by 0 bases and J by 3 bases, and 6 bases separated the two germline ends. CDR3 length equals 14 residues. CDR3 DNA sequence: TGTGCCAGCTCACCACCTAGCGGCTACAATGAGCAGTTCTTC. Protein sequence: CASSPPSGYNEQFF.

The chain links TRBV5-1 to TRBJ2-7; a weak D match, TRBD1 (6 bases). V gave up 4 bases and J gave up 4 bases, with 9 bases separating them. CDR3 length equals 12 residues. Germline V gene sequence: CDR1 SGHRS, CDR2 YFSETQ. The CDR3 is CASSSGQYEQYF. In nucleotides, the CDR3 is TGCGCCAGCAGCAGCGGACAGTACGAGCAGTACTTC.

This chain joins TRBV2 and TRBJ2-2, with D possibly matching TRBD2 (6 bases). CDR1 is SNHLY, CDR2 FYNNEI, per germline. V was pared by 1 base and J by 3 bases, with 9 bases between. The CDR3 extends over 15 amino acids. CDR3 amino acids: CASSEGRGYTGELFF. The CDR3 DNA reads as TGTGCCAGCAGTGAAGGGCGGGGATACACCGGGGAGCTGTTTTTT.

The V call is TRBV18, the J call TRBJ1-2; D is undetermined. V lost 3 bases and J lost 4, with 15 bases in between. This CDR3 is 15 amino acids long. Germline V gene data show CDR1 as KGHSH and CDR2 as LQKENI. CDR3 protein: CASSPIVEETYGYTF. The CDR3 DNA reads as TGTGCCAGCTCACCGATAGTCGAGGAGACCTATGGCTACACCTTC.

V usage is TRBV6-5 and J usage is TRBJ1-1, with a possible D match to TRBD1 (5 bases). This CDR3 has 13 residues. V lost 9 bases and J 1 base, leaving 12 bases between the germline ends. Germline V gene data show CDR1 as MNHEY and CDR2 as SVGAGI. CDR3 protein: CASGAVWNTEAFF. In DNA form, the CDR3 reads TGTGCCAGTGGGGCGGTCTGGAACACTGAAGCTTTCTTT.

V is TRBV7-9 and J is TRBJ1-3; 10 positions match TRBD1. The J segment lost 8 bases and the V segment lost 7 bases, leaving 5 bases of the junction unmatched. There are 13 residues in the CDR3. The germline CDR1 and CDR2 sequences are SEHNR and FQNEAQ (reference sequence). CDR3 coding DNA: TGTGCCAGCAAGACAGGGGGCTGGGACACCATATATTTT. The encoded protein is CASKTGGWDTIYF.

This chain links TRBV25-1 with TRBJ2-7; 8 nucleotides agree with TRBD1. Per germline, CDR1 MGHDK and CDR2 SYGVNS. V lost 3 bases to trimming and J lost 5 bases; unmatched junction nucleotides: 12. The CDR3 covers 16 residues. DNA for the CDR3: TGTGCCAGCAGTGACCAGCACACGACAGGGGTGAACGAGCAGTACTTC. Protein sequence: CASSDQHTTGVNEQYF.

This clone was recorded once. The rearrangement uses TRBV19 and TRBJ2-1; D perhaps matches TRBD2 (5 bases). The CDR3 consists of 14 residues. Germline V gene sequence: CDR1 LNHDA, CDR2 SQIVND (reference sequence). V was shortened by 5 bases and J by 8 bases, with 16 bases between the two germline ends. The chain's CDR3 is CASSSSPLADEQFF. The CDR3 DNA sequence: TGTGCCAGTAGTTCCTCCCCCCTAGCCGATGAGCAGTTCTTC. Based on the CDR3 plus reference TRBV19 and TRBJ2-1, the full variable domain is DGGITQSPKYLFRKEGQNVTLSCEQNLNHDAMYWYRQDPGQGLRLIYYSQIVNDFQKGDIAEGYSVSREKKESFPLTVTSAQKNPTAFYLCASSSSPLADEQFFGPGTRLTVL.

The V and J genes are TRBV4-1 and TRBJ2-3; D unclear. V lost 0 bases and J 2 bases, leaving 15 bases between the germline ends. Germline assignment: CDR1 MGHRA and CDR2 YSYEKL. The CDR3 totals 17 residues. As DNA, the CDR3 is TGCGCCAGCAGCCAAGAAGCCCAAGCAGCGAACACAGATACGCAGTATTTT. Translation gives CASSQEAQAANTDTQYF.

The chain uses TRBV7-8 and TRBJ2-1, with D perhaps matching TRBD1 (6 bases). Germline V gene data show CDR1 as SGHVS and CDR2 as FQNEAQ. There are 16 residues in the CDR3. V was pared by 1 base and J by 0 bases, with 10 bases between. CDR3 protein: CASSLGGQDSYNEQFF. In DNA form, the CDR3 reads TGTGCCAGCAGCTTAGGGGGGCAGGACTCCTACAATGAGCAGTTCTTC.

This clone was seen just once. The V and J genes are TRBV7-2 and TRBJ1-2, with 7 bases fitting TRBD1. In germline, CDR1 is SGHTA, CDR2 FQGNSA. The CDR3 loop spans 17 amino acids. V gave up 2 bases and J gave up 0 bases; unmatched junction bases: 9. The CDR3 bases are TGTGCCAGCAGCTTATTGGCAGGGGGTACAGCTAACTATGGCTACACCTTC. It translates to CASSLLAGGTANYGYTF.